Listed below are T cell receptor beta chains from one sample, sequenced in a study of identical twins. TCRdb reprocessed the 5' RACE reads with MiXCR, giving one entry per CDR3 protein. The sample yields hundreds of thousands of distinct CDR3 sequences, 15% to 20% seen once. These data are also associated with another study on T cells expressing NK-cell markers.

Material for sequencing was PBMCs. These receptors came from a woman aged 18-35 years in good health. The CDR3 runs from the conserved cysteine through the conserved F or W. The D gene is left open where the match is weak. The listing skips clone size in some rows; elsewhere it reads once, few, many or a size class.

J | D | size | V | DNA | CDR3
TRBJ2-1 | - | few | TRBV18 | TGTGCCAGCTCACCACGGGGCGGGTTACCCTACAATGAGCAGTTCTTC | CASSPRGGLPYNEQFF
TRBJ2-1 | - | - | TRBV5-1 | TGCGCCAGCAGCTCGACACTACCTTATGAGCAGTTCTTC | CASSSTLPYEQFF
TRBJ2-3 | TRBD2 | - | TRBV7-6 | TGTGCCAGCAGCTCGGGGGGGACTAGCGTTTACACAGATACGCAGTATTTT | CASSSGGTSVYTDTQYF
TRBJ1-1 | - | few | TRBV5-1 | TGCGCCACCAAACCGGGCCCGGGGCCGAACACTGAAGCTTTCTTT | CATKPGPGPNTEAFF
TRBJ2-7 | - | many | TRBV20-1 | TGCAGTGCTAGAAGCATTGAGGCAGTTAACGAGCAGTACTTC | CSARSIEAVNEQYF
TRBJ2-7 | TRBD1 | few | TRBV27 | TGTGCCAGCAGTTGGGACAGGGATCGTTCCGAGCAGTACTTC | CASSWDRDRSEQYF
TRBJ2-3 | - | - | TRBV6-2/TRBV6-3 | TGTGCCAGCAGTCCGAGACCGGGGCAGAACACAGATACGCAGTATTTT | CASSPRPGQNTDTQYF
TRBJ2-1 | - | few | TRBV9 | TGTGCCAGCAGCGTAGTAGGAGCGTGGAATGAGCAGTTCTTC | CASSVVGAWNEQFF
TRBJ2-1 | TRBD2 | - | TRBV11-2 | TGTGCCAGCAGCGGGGGACTAGCGGGGGGGAGGAATGAGCAGTTCTTC | CASSGGLAGGRNEQFF
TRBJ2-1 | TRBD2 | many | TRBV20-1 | TGCAGTGCTAGAGTCCTAGCGGGAGTACAGAATGAGCAGTTCTTC | CSARVLAGVQNEQFF
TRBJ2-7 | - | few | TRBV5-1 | TGCGCCAGCAGCTTGGCCACTCTTCCGTTATCCGTGCAGTACTTC | CASSLATLPLSVQYF
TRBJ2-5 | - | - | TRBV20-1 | TGCAGTGCTTCCTTCCGGGGAACAGCAGAGACCCAGTACTTC | CSASFRGTAETQYF
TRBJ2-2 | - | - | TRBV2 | TGTGCCAGCACAGGGGACACCGGGGAGCTGTTTTTT | CASTGDTGELFF
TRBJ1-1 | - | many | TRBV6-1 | TGTGCCAGCACTCGGGGGGTGAACACTGAAGCTTTCTTT | CASTRGVNTEAFF
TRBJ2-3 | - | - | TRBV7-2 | TGTGCCAGCAGCTTAGCGGCCCTCCTGTCCACTAGAGTCTCGGGTACGCAGTATTTT | CASSLAALLSTRVSGTQYF
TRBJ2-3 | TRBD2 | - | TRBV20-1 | TGCAGTGCTGAGGGACTAGCGGGGGGGTTTGCTAGCACAGATACGCAGTATTTT | CSAEGLAGGFASTDTQYF
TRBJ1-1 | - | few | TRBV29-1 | TGCAGCGCCGCCGGGATGAACACTGAAGCTTTCTTT | CSAAGMNTEAFF
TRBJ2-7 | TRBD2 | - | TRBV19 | TGTGCCAGTAGTCTTCCGGGACTAGCGGGAGTGGAGACCTTGAATTTCTCCTACGAGCAGTACTTC | CASSLPGLAGVETLNFSYEQYF
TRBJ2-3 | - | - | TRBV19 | TGTGCCAGTAGTGCTCTTGGGGGAGATACGCAGTATTTT | CASSALGGDTQYF
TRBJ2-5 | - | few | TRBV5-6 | TGTGCCAGCAGACTCGAGACAGTACAAGAGACCCAGTACTTC | CASRLETVQETQYF
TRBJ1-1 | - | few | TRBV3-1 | TGTGCCAGCAGCCATGCCGGGGAAGCTTTCTTT | CASSHAGEAFF
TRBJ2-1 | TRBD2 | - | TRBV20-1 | TGCAGTGCCGCGACAATTACTAAGTTAGGACTAGCGGGTTACAATGAGCAGTTCTTC | CSAATITKLGLAGYNEQFF
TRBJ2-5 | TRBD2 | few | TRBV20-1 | TGCAGTGCAACCTCTAGCGGGAGGGCGGAGACCCAGTACTTC | CSATSSGRAETQYF
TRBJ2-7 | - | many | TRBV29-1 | TGCAGCGTTGAAGGCCAGGGAAGGAAAGGGGAGCAGTACTTC | CSVEGQGRKGEQYF
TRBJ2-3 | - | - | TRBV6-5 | TGTGCCAGCAGTTACGGTCAGGTTGGAGCAGATACGCAGTATTTT | CASSYGQVGADTQYF
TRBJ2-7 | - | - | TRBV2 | TGTGCCAGCATGAACCAATTCTACGAGCAGTACTTC | CASMNQFYEQYF